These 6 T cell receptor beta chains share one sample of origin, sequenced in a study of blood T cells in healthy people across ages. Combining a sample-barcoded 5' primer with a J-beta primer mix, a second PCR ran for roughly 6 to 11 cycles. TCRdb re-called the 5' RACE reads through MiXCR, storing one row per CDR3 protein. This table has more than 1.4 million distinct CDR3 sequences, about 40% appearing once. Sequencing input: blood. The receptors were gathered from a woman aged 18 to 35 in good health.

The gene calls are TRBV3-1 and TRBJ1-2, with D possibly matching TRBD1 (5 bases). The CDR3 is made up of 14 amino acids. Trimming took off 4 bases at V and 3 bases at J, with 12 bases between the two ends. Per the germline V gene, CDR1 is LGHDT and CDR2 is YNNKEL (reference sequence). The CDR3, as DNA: TGTGCCAGCAGCCCTACCAGGGTTTACTATGGCTACACCTTC. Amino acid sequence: CASSPTRVYYGYTF.

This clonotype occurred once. The CDR3 reads CAIRDGAGGDEQYF. As DNA, the CDR3 is TGTGCCATCAGGGACGGGGCGGGGGGCGACGAGCAGTACTTC. The V and J genes are TRBV10-3 and TRBJ2-7, with 8 bases lining up with TRBD2. Germline V gene sequence: CDR1 ENHRY, CDR2 SYGVKD. The V gene end was trimmed by 6 bases and the J gene end by 5 bases; junction bases not matched to a gene: 9. This CDR3 spans 14 amino acids.

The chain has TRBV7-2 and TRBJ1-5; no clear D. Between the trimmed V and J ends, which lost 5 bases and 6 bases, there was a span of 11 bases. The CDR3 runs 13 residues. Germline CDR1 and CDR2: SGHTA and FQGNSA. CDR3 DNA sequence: TGTGCCAGCAGCGTAGTAGTCGGTCAGCCCCAGCATTTT. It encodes CASSVVVGQPQHF.

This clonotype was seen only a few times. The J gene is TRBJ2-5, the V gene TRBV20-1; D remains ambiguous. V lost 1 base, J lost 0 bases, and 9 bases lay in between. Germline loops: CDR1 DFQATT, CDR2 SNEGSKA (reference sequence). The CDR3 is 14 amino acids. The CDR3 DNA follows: TGCAGTGCTAGAGGAACCGTCCACCAAGAGACCCAGTACTTC. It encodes CSARGTVHQETQYF.

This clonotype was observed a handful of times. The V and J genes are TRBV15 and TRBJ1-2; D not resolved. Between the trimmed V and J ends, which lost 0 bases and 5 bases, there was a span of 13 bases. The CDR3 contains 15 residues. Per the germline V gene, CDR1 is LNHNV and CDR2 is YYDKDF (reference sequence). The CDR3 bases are TGTGCCACCAGCAGAGATAGGCAGGACCTATATGGCTACACCTTC. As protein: CATSRDRQDLYGYTF. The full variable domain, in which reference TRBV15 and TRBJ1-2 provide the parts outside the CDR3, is DAMVIQNPRYQVTQFGKPVTLSCSQTLNHNVMYWYQQKSSQAPKLLFHYYDKDFNNEADTPDNFQSRRPNTSFCFLDIRSPGLGDTAMYLCATSRDRQDLYGYTFGSGTRLTVV.

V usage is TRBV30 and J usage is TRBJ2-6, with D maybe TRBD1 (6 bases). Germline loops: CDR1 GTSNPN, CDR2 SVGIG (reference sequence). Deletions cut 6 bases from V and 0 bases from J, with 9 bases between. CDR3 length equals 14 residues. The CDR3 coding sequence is TGTGCCTGCAACAGGGACTCTGGGGCCAACGTCCTGACTTTC. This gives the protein CACNRDSGANVLTF.